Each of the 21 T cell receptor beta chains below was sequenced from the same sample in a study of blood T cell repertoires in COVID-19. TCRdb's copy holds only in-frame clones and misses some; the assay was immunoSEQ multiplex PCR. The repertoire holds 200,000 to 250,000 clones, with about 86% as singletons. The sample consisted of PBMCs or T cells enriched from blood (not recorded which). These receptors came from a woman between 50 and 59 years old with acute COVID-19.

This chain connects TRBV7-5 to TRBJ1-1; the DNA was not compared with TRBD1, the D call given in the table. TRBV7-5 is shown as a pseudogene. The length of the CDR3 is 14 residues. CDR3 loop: CVRSVRTGGTEAFF. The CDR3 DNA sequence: TGTGTCAGAAGCGTTAGGACAGGGGGTACTGAAGCTTTCTTT.

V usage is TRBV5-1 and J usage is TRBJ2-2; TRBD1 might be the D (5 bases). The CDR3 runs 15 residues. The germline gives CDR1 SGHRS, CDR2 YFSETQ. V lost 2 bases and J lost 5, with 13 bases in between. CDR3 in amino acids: CASSFPPGRTGELFF. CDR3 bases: TGCGCCAGCAGCTTCCCTCCAGGGCGGACCGGGGAGCTGTTTTTT.

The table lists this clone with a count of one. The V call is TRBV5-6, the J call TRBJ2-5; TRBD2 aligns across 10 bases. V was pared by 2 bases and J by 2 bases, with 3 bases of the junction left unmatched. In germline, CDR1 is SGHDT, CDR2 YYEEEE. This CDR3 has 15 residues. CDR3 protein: CASSFGLAVQETQYF. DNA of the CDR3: TGTGCCAGCAGCTTTGGACTAGCGGTACAAGAGACCCAGTACTTC. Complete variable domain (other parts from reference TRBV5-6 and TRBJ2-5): DAGVTQSPTHLIKTRGQQVTLRCSPKSGHDTVSWYQQALGQGPQFIFQYYEEEERQRGNFPDRFSGHQFPNYSSELNVNALLLGDSALYLCASSFGLAVQETQYFGPGTRLLVL.

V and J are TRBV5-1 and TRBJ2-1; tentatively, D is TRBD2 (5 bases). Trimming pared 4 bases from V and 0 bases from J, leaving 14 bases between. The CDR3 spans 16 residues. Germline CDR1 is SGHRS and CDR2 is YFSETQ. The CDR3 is CASSLLASSSYNEQFF. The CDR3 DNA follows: TGCGCCAGCAGCCTTCTAGCTTCGAGCTCCTACAATGAGCAGTTCTTC.

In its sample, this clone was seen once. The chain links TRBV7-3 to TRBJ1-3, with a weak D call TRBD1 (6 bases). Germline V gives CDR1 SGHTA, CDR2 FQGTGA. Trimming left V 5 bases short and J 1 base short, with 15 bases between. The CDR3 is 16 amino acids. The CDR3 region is CASSPKTGRSGNTIYF. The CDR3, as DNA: TGTGCCAGCAGCCCCAAGACAGGTCGATCTGGAAACACCATATATTTT.

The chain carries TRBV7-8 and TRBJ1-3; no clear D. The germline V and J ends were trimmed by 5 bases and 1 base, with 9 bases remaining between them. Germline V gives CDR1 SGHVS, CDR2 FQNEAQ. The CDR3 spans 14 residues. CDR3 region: CASSGRRSGNTIYF. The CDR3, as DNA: TGTGCCAGCAGCGGCAGGAGGTCTGGAAACACCATATATTTT.

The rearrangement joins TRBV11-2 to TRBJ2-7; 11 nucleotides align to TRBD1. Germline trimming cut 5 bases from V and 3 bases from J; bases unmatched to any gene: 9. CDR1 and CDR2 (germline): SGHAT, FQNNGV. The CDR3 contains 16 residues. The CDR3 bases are TGTGCCAGCAGCATAGCCCAGGGACAGGGGGTCTACGAGCAGTACTTC. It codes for CASSIAQGQGVYEQYF.

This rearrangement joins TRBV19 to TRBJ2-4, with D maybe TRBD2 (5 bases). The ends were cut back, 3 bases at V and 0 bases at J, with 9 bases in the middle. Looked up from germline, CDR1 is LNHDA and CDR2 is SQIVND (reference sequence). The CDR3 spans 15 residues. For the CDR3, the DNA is TGTGCCAGTAGTATGTCAGGACTAGCCAAAAACATTCAGTACTTC. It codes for CASSMSGLAKNIQYF. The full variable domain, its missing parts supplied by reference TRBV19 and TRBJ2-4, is DGGITQSPKYLFRKEGQNVTLSCEQNLNHDAMYWYRQDPGQGLRLIYYSQIVNDFQKGDIAEGYSVSREKKESFPLTVTSAQKNPTAFYLCASSMSGLAKNIQYFGAGTRLSVL.

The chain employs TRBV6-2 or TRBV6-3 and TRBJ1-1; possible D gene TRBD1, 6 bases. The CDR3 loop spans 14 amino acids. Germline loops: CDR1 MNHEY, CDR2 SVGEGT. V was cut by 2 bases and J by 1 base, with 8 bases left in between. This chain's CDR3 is CASSYPGQNTEAFF. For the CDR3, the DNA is TGTGCCAGCAGTTACCCGGGACAGAACACTGAAGCTTTCTTT.

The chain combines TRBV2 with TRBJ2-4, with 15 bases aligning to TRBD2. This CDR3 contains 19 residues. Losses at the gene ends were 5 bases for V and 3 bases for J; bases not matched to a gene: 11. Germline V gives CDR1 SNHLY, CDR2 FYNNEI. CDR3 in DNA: TGTGCCAGCAGTACCCGGACTAGCGGGAGGGGTGTCGTCAAAAACATTCAGTACTTC. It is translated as CASSTRTSGRGVVKNIQYF.

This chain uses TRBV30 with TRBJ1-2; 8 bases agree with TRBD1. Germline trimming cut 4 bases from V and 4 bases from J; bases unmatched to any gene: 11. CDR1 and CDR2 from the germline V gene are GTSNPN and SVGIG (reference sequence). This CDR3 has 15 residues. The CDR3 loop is CAWTPGGARFYGYTF. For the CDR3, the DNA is TGTGCCTGGACCCCAGGGGGCGCGCGGTTCTATGGCTACACCTTC.

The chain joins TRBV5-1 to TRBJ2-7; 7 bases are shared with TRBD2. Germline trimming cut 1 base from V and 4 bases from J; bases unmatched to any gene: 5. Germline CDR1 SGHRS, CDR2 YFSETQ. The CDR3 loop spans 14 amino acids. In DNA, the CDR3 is TGCGCCAGCAGCTTGTATCGGGGGGTGTACGAGCAGTACTTC. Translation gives CASSLYRGVYEQYF.

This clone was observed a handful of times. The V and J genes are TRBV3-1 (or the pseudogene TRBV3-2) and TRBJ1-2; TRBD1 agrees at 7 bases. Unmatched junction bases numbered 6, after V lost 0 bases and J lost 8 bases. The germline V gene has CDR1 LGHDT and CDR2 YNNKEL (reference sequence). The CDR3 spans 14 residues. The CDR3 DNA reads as TGTGCCAGCAGCCAAGATGGCAGGGGGAACGGCTACACCTTC. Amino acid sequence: CASSQDGRGNGYTF.

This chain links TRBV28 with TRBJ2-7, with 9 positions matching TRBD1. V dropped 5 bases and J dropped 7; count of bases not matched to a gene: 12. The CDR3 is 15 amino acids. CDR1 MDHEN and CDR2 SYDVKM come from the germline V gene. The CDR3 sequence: CASSPAPGQGREQYF. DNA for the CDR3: TGTGCCAGCAGTCCCGCCCCCGGACAGGGGCGAGAGCAGTACTTC.

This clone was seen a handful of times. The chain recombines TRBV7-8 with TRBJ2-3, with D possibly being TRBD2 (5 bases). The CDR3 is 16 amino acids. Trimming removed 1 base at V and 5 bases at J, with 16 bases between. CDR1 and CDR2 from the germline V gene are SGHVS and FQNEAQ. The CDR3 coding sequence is TGTGCCAGCAGCTTAGGACGACTACTTGGCCTAGATACGCAGTATTTT. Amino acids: CASSLGRLLGLDTQYF. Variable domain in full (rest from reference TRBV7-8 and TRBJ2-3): GAGVSQSPRYKVAKRGQDVALRCDPISGHVSLFWYQQALGQGPEFLTYFQNEAQLDKSGLPSDRFFAERPEGSVSTLKIQRTQQEDSAVYLCASSLGRLLGLDTQYFGPGTRLTVL.

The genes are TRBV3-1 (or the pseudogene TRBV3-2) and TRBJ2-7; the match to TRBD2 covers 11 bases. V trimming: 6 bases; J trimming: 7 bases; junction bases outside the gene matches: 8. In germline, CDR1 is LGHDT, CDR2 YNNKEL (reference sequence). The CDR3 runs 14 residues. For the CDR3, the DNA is TGTGCCAGCAGTGGGACTAGCGGCTTAACGGAGCAGTACTTC. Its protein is CASSGTSGLTEQYF.

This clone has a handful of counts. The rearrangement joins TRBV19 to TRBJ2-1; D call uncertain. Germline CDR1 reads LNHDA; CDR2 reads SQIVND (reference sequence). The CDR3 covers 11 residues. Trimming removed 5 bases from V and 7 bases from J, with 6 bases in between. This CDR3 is CASSARNEQFF. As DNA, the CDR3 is TGTGCCAGTAGTGCCAGAAATGAGCAGTTCTTC.

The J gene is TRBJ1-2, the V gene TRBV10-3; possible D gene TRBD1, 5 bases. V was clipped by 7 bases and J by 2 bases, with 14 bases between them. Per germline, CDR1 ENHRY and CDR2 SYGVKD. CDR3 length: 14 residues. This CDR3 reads CAITQGPLNYGYTF. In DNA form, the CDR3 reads TGTGCCATCACCCAGGGCCCTCTCAACTATGGCTACACCTTC.

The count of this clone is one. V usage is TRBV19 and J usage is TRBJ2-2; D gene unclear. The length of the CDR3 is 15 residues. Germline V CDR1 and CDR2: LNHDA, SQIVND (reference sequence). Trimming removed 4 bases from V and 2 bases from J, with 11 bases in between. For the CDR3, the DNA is TGTGCCAGTAGTAACCAACTGGTAAACACCGGGGAGCTGTTTTTT. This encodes CASSNQLVNTGELFF.

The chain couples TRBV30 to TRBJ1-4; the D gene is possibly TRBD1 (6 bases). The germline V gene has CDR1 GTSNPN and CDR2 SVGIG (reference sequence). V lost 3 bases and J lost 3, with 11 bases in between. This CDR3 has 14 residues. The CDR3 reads CAWSRTAPNEKLFF. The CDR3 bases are TGTGCCTGGAGCCGGACAGCGCCTAATGAAAAACTGTTTTTT.

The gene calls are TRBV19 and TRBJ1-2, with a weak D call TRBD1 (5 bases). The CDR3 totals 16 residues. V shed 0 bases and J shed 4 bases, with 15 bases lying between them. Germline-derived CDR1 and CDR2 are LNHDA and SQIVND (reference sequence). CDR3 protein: CASSIDGAGYTYGYTF. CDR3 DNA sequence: TGTGCCAGTAGTATAGATGGCGCAGGGTATACCTATGGCTACACCTTC.